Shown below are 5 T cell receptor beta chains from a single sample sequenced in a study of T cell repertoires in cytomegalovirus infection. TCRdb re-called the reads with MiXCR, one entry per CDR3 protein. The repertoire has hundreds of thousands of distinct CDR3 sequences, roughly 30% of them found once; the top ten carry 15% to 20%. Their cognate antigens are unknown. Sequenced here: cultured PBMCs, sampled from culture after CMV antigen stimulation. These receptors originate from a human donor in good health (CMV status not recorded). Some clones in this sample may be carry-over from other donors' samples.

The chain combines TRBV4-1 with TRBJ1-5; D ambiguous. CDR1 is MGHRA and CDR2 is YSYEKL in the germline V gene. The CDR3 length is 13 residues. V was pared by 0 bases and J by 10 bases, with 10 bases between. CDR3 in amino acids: CASSQDRNFPQHF. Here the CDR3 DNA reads TGCGCCAGCAGCCAAGATCGGAACTTCCCCCAGCATTTT.

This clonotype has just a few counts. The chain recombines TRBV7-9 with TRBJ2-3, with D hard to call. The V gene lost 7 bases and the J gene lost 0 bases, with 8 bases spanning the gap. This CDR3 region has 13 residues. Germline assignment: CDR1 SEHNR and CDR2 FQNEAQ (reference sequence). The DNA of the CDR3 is TGTGCCAGCACCTCCGCAAGCACAGATACGCAGTATTTT. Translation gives CASTSASTDTQYF.

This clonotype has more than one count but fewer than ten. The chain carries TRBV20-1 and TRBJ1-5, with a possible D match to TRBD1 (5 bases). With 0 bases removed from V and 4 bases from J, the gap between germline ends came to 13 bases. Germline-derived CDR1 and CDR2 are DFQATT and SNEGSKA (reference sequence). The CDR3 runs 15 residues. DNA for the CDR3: TGCAGTGCTAGAGAACCGGGACTGAATAATCAGCCCCAGCATTTT. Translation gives CSAREPGLNNQPQHF.

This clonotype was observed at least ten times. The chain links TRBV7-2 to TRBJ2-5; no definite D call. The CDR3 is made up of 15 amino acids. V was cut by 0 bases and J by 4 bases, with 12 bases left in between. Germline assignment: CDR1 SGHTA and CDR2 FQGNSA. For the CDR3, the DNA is TGTGCCAGCAGCTTAGCTCGCGAGAGGCGAGAGACCCAGTACTTC. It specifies CASSLARERRETQYF.

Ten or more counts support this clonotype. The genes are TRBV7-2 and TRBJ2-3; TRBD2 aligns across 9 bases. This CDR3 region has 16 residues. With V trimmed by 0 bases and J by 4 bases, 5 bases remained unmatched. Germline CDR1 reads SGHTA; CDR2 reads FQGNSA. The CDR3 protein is CASSLAAIAGADTQYF. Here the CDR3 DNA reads TGTGCCAGCAGCTTAGCAGCAATAGCGGGAGCAGATACGCAGTATTTT.